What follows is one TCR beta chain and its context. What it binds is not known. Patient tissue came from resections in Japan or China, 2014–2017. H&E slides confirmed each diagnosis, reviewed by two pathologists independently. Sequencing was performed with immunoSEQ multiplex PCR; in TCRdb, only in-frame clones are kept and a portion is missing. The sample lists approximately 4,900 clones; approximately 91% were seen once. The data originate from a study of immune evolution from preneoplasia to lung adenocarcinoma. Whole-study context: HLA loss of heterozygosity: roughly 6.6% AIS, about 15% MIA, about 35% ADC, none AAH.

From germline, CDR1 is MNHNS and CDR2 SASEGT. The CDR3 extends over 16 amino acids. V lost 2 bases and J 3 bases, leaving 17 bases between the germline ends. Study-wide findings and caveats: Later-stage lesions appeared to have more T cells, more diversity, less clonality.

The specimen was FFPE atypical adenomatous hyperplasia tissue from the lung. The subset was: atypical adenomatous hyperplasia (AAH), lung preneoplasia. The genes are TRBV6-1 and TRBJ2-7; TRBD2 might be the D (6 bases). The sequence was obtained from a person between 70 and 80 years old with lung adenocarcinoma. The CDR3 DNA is TGTGCCAGCAGTGAAAATGCCTTCAGTAGCGGCTACGAGCAGTACTTC. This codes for CASSENAFSSGYEQYF.